The entry below gives a single T cell receptor beta chain sequence along with its context. This entry belongs to a study of T-cell reconstitution after alpha-beta-depleted transplantation in children. Unique molecular identifiers were used to barcode this TCRbeta library. MiXCR, run by TCRdb on the PCR reads, gives a single entry per CDR3 protein. This table holds hundreds of thousands of distinct CDR3 sequences, approximately 10% found once. The origin of this receptor is a human donor who donated a stem cell graft to a child with acute myeloid leukemia. This specimen was PBMCs from the stem cell graft donor, taken from the stem cell graft.

In DNA, the CDR3 is TGTGCCAGCAGCTTAGCGCGGACCCGGGGTGGGGAGCTGTTTTTT. Protein product: CASSLARTRGGELFF. The chain combines TRBV7-2 with TRBJ2-2; the D gene is possibly TRBD2 (5 bases). Germline-derived CDR1 and CDR2 are SGHTA and FQGNSA. There are 15 residues in the CDR3. The V gene lost 0 bases and the J gene lost 8 bases, with 13 bases spanning the gap.